The source of this T cell receptor beta chain is a study of control samples from healthy donors and cancer patients. Method: immunoSEQ multiplex PCR; TCRdb's copy keeps in-frame clones and lacks some. The table includes about 140,000 clones, under 95% detected once. The receptor was isolated from a man in his late teens or twenties in good health. Sequenced material: blood.

Written as DNA, the CDR3 is TGTGCCAGCAGCTTAGCTGGGGGAGGGACTGAAGCTTTCTTT. It translates to CASSLAGGGTEAFF. The chain uses TRBV7-8 and TRBJ1-1; D may be TRBD1 (5 bases). The germline V gene encodes CDR1 SGHVS and CDR2 FQNEAQ. This CDR3 comprises 14 residues. V was shortened by 0 bases and J by 5 bases, with 10 bases between the two germline ends. Full variable domain (rest looked up from reference TRBV7-8 and TRBJ1-1): GAGVSQSPRYKVAKRGQDVALRCDPISGHVSLFWYQQALGQGPEFLTYFQNEAQLDKSGLPSDRFFAERPEGSVSTLKIQRTQQEDSAVYLCASSLAGGGTEAFFGQGTRLTVV.